Included here is one T cell receptor beta chain sequence, with context. No antigen is known for it. Base-call qualities are not available, and no considerably larger clone is one nucleotide away. The cohort consisted of 666 healthy bone marrow donors. At the time of sampling, all cohort members were nominally healthy, though unrecorded immune exposures were likely present. The donor was CMV seropositive and belonged to the group of over 250 seropositive cohort members. Each donor provided a peripheral blood sample, and peripheral blood mononuclear cells were used for TCR beta sequencing. The Qiagen DNeasy Blood Extraction Kit was used to extract genomic DNA from the blood cell samples. This specimen comes from a study of cytomegalovirus exposure and HLA in healthy donors (TCRdb year 2017). Study-level background: An earlier analysis of approximately 640 of the donors reported roughly 300 Gb of sequence data and 100 million to 130 million unique TCR beta sequences from about 200 million T cells. Around 320 gigabases of sequencing data and tens of millions of unique TCR sequences were included in an early release covering roughly 700 HLA-typed donors. Among the approximately 400 genotyped donors, approximately 77% belonged to the genetic ancestry cluster associated with self-reported Caucasian donors. The study aimed to test whether cataloging public T cell receptors could reveal signatures of past pathogen exposure. The study used immunosequencing to profile the T cell repertoires of 600 to 850 subjects and linked those repertoires to cytomegalovirus serostatus. A separate validation cohort of approximately 120 different subjects was used in addition to the approximately 640-subject first cohort. High-throughput TCR immunosequencing, statistical association of individual TCRs with disease status, and machine learning were combined to predict cytomegalovirus infection status. To study patterns of TCR occurrence, a later analysis re-analyzed previously published TCR beta repertoires from under 750 donors and added high-resolution HLA genotyping. The later analysis used no new phenotypic data to find candidate immune exposures, relying instead on TCR beta sequences and their occurrence across donors. An earlier analysis of fewer than 700 of the donors applied high-throughput TCR beta sequencing to assess whether each TCR beta V gene segment acted as functional or pseudogenic. Alongside the repertoire data, information on donor age, sex, ethnicity and CMV serostatus was compiled. In a later genetic analysis, genome-wide SNP genotypes for about 65% of the 666 donors were used, and that subset was treated as a discovery cohort. Every discovery cohort repertoire had been produced on one sequencing platform. HLA typing covered class I and class II loci at four-digit resolution. The number of donors typed differed by locus, with 629-630 for A, B, C, DRB1 and DQB1, over 500 for DQA1, about 610 for DPA1, and around 450 for DPB1. Roughly 5 DR-DQ haplotypes were handled as single units for association and clustering, since linkage in the cohort was strong. Among 350 to 400 genotyped donors of the cohort, an average of about 240,000 unique TCR beta nucleotide sequences were sequenced per donor, roughly a sixth of them non-productive.

Library generation was performed with the immunoSEQ multiplex PCR assay. The multiplex PCR relied on a mix of 60 forward primers for TCR Vbeta segments and 13 reverse primers for TCR Jbeta segments. Amplification of the CDR3 region of rearranged TCR beta genes was performed with a multiplex PCR assay on genomic DNA. The Illumina HiSeq System was used to sequence the amplified TCR beta libraries as 87-base-pair reads. The original methods were these. A later analysis tallied roughly 80 million unique TCR beta chains across the roughly 610 repertoires, and about 10 million of those chains were shared by two or more donors. To remove PCR and sequencing errors, raw reads were error-corrected and collapsed into unique sequences using a nearest-neighbor algorithm that merged closely related sequences. CDR3 sequences were aligned to IMGT reference sequences to assign V, D and J gene segments. For a sequence to be retained, at least a six-nucleotide match to both a V gene segment and a J gene segment was required. A rearrangement counted as productive if the CDR3 had no stop codons and remained in frame with V and J, and every other rearrangement counted as non-productive. Following IMGT convention, CDR3 was defined as the stretch from the second conserved V-encoded cysteine up to the conserved J-encoded phenylalanine. The earlier analysis of about 560 of the donors excluded any sequence lacking an unambiguous match to a single V gene segment. An earlier analysis of a few hundred of the donors called V segments functional above 56.7% productive rearrangements and segregating when the between-donor standard deviation exceeded 5%. A statistical classification framework was built to diagnose cytomegalovirus status from the catalog of TCR beta chain sequences. In a later analysis, V and J genes were assigned by comparing TCR nucleotide sequences against IMGT/GENE-DB human TR gene sequences. In a later analysis, CDR3 sequences and most-parsimonious VDJ recombination scenarios were assigned using the TCRdist pipeline. In a later analysis, each TCR beta chain was defined by its CDR3 amino acid sequence together with its V-gene family, and reads without a unique V-gene family were excluded. In a later analysis, 450 to 600 highly shared, low-generation-probability nucleotide sequences were removed to address suspected cross-contamination and a sequencing artifact. A later analysis calculated a clonal expansion index for each public chain from normalized within-repertoire ranks of inferred template counts. A later analysis computed generation probabilities with a VDJ recombination model fitted to out-of-frame rearrangements, and checked the results against IGoR. In a later analysis, TCR-TCR, TCR-HLA and TCR-CMV co-occurrence was scored with hypergeometric tests, and a repertoire-size bias correction was applied to TCR pairs. A later analysis estimated false discovery rates by permuting HLA or CMV assignments 20 times. In a later analysis, co-occurring TCRs were grouped using DBSCAN, and TCRdist sequence similarity was added for clustering within HLA-allele-positive subsets. Repertoires with fewer than 30,000 or more than 120,000 public chains were left out of co-occurrence clustering, as were about 5 repertoires with anomalous nucleotide sharing. Here the immuneACCESS table is served through TCRdb, limited to in-frame sequences with V and J called. Missing clones are a known gap in these copies; in checked studies unresolved V genes cover under half, and the rest lacks a known reason. Clone size and the V and J calls come from that table; the DNA yielded D and trimming. The sample yields around 200,000 clones; over 80% were counted once. The ten largest clonotypes hold approximately 6% of the sample.

Broader findings and caveats from the paper: A cluster of highly shared sequence variants was judged likely to be a technical artifact of the sequencing pipeline. According to a later analysis, parvovirus B19, influenza, CMV and Epstein-Barr virus appeared linked to several top co-occurrence clusters. A later analysis found that TCR association rates varied across HLA loci, with DRB1 alleles showing the most associated TCRs and HLA-C alleles the fewest. An association between a missense DCLRE1C variant and V-gene and J-gene trimming of TCR beta chains was found in a later genetic analysis and replicated in an independent cohort. The authors suggested that the approach could potentially be extended to other disease states and immunological phenotypes. CMV serostatus was the only immune exposure information available for the cohort. A later analysis found that most CMV-associated TCR beta chains appeared HLA-restricted, with HLA associations seemingly driven largely by CMV exposure. Correlated functional status among segregating V segments might be attributable to linkage disequilibrium, but an unknown experimental factor could not be ruled out. Because the 87-base-pair reads could not distinguish some IMGT-functional V segments, including TRBV6-2 and TRBV6-3, those segments were excluded. Strong co-occurrence of HLA alleles, especially DR and DQ, made assigning TCR associations to individual alleles difficult. The classifier was reported to diagnose cytomegalovirus status with high specificity and sensitivity in both the original and validation cohorts. In vitro tests confirmed that three of the cytomegalovirus-associated TCR beta chains recognize cytomegalovirus antigens. In the study, approximately 160 TCR beta chains were listed as associated with cytomegalovirus. A later genetic analysis reported fewer N-insertions in productive TCRs among donors in an Asian-associated ancestry cluster than the roughly 700-donor mean. Because HLA typing was missing for some donors at each locus, association tests included only the typed subset. Across donors, most TCR sequences were observed very rarely, whereas some public TCRs were present in many individuals. Only TCR beta chains were sequenced in this cohort, and the absence of alpha or paired-chain data limited detectable features. Broadly in line with IMGT annotations, most TCR beta V segments showed up in productive rearrangements about 87% or about 30% of the time in an earlier analysis of 450 to 750 of the donors. A later analysis associated 16,951 TCR beta sequences with specific HLA alleles at a false discovery rate of 0.05. Presence/absence analyses assumed roughly uniform sequencing depth across donors, an assumption that may not hold. A further reported finding was that TCR beta sequences accurately predicted the HLA-A and HLA-B alleles for most subjects in the first cohort. Compared with equally common non-associated chains, HLA-associated TCR beta chains in a later analysis were more clonally expanded and had lower generation probabilities. Because counts were too low, 15 or so rarely observed V segments, including chromosome 9 orphons, were excluded from the earlier analysis of fewer than 650 of the donors.

V drops 3 bases and J drops 0 bases, leaving 20 bases in between. Looking up the germline V gene yields CDR1 SGHTS and CDR2 YDEGEE. Spanning cysteine to phenylalanine, the CDR3 consists of 18 amino acids. The DNA shown is the 54-base CDR3, in frame from base 1. This sequence originates from a man in his forties in good health and CMV-seropositive. The specimen sequenced was PBMCs. The chain uses TRBV5-8 and TRBJ2-3; TRBD2 might be the D gene, on 5 matching bases. Here is the DNA: TGTGCCAGCAGCTGGGGTGTGGCTACCGAGGGAAGCACAGATACGCAGTATTTT. This translates into CASSWGVATEGSTDTQYF.